This record covers a single TCR beta chain. Described time point: cycle 4 day 1 (C4D1), after 6 weeks of nivolumab. Every patient experienced relapse after autologous stem cell transplantation, and brentuximab vedotin exposure varied. Here immunoSEQ multiplex PCR was the method, and the copy in TCRdb shows in-frame clones only, minus some. Among roughly 52,000 clones listed, around nine tenths were seen once. The sample belongs to a study of PD-1 blockade in classical Hodgkin lymphoma. The CDR3 extends over 16 amino acids. Germline CDR1 is SGHRS and CDR2 is YFSETQ. V trimming: 4 bases; J trimming: 8 bases; junction bases outside the gene matches: 13.

This material consisted of peripheral blood mononuclear cells (PBMCs), taken before the fourth cycle of nivolumab. This sequence originates from a human donor with classical Hodgkin lymphoma. The chain has TRBV5-1 and TRBJ1-4; 8 bases align to TRBD1. The CDR3 sequence is CASSPAVGQGREKLFF. The CDR3 nucleotides read TGCGCCAGCAGCCCAGCGGTCGGACAGGGTCGGGAAAAACTGTTTTTT.